The clone carrying this T cell receptor beta chain was counted only a few times. No antigen is known for it. This table comes from immunoSEQ multiplex PCR, and its TCRdb copy is limited to in-frame clones, with some not included. The sample consists of 55,000 to 80,000 clones, roughly 84% of them appearing once. Germline V gene sequence: CDR1 SGHVS, CDR2 FQNEAQ. The V end lost 1 base, the J end lost 0 bases, and 13 bases lay between the germline ends. This CDR3 has 16 residues. The sample originates from a study of OX40 agonist ivuxolimab in advanced cancers. The study, taken as a whole, reports: Circulating CD4+ and CD8+ T cells showed clonal expansion by week 6 at 0.1 to 3.0 mg/kg.

The material sequenced was CD4+ or CD8+ T cells sorted from blood, taken in a trial of the OX40 agonist ivuxolimab. This clonotype originated in an adult with an advanced solid tumor such as melanoma, head and neck, liver or kidney cancer. The genes are TRBV7-8 and TRBJ2-7; D is perhaps TRBD2 (5 bases). This CDR3 is CASSLGTRLSSYEQYF. The CDR3 DNA sequence: TGTGCCAGCAGCTTAGGGACTCGTTTGAGCTCCTACGAGCAGTACTTC.